Listed here is a single T cell receptor (beta chain). Grouping used clinical history reported by participants in a survey and questionnaire. Repertoires were generated with immunoSEQ multiplex PCR, while TCRdb's copy carries only in-frame clones and drops some. Counted here are over 130,000 clones, roughly 86% occurring once; the ten biggest clones make up about 3.7%. These data belong to a study of blood T cell repertoires in COVID-19. At the level of the study: From the United States, Italy and Spain came samples of acute and convalescent COVID-19.

CDR3 length: 18 amino acids. CDR1 is LNHDA and CDR2 is SQIVND in the germline V gene (reference sequence). The germline V and J ends were trimmed by 6 bases and 0 bases, with 23 bases remaining between them. The chain is built from TRBV19 and TRBJ1-2; possible D gene TRBD1, 5 bases. Input material: PBMCs or T cells enriched from blood (not recorded which). This TCR came from a woman between 50 and 59 years old with acute COVID-19. This CDR3 is CASSTKGGARLANYGYTF. Here the CDR3 DNA reads TGTGCCAGTAGCACCAAAGGTGGGGCACGACTAGCTAACTATGGCTACACCTTC.